The rows below give T cell receptor beta chains drawn from one sample of a study of cytomegalovirus exposure and HLA in healthy donors. Clones were read by immunoSEQ multiplex PCR, and TCRdb kept only the in-frame ones, dropping some. The sample includes around 180,000 clones, about 80% of them seen just once. Sequenced input: PBMCs. The receptors were sampled from a woman aged 45-60 years in good health and CMV-seronegative. Both conserved end residues are part of each CDR3. The order of the fields is clone size, J gene, V gene, D gene, CDR3 protein, CDR3 DNA. A D gene is named only where the DNA matches it firmly. Only some rows state a clone size, as once, few, many or a class for expanded clones.

size: .
J: TRBJ2-3
V: TRBV25-1
D: TRBD2
CDR3: CASSDPRTSGSLTDTQYF
DNA: TGTGCCAGCAGTGACCCCCGGACTAGCGGGAGTTTGACAGATACGCAGTATTTT

size: .
J: TRBJ2-3
V: TRBV7-6
D: .
CDR3: CASSLAGASTDTQYF
DNA: TGTGCCAGCAGCTTAGCAGGGGCGAGCACAGATACGCAGTATTTT

size: .
J: TRBJ2-3
V: TRBV27
D: .
CDR3: CASSAGRIARLDSTDTQYF
DNA: TGTGCCAGCAGTGCGGGACGGATCGCCCGCCTCGACTCCACAGATACGCAGTATTTT

size: .
J: TRBJ1-1
V: TRBV27
D: .
CDR3: CASSLRGSPPPPEAFF
DNA: TGTGCCAGCAGTTTAAGGGGGTCTCCCCCCCCACCTGAAGCTTTCTTT

size: once
J: TRBJ1-3
V: TRBV30
D: .
CDR3: CASGQSQKRNTIYF
DNA: TGTGCCTCCGGACAAAGCCAAAAGAGAAACACCATATATTTT

size: few
J: TRBJ2-5
V: TRBV30
D: .
CDR3: CAWNIRPGGSEETQYF
DNA: TGTGCCTGGAATATCCGACCTGGGGGCAGTGAAGAGACCCAGTACTTC

size: .
J: TRBJ1-2
V: TRBV28
D: .
CDR3: CASSLPQGPAGGYTF
DNA: TGTGCCAGCAGTTTACCACAGGGCCCCGCCGGCGGCTACACCTTC

size: .
J: TRBJ2-2
V: TRBV28
D: .
CDR3: CASSLHPEPGELFF
DNA: TGTGCCAGCAGTTTACACCCGGAGCCTGGGGAGCTGTTTTTT

size: .
J: TRBJ1-2
V: TRBV21-1
D: .
CDR3: CASSKSGDRDFNYGYTF
DNA: TGTGCCAGCAGCAAAAGTGGGGACAGGGATTTTAACTATGGCTACACCTTC

size: .
J: TRBJ2-5
V: TRBV7-2
D: .
CDR3: CASSLGPRETQYF
DNA: TGTGCCAGCAGCTTAGGTCCGCGAGAGACCCAGTACTTC

size: .
J: TRBJ2-1
V: TRBV30
D: .
CDR3: CAWSQYNEQFF
DNA: TGTGCCTGGAGTCAATACAATGAGCAGTTCTTC

size: .
J: TRBJ1-1
V: TRBV19
D: .
CDR3: CASSLLTAPMNTEAFF
DNA: TGTGCCAGTAGTCTTCTGACAGCACCCATGAACACTGAAGCTTTCTTT

size: .
J: TRBJ2-3
V: TRBV5-1
D: .
CDR3: CASSLSNPRYSGDDTDTQYF
DNA: TGCGCCAGCAGCCTCTCCAACCCAAGATATAGCGGAGACGACACAGATACGCAGTATTTT

size: .
J: TRBJ1-1
V: TRBV15
D: .
CDR3: CATSRDNRQNTEAFF
DNA: TGTGCCACCAGCAGAGATAACAGACAAAACACTGAAGCTTTCTTT

size: .
J: TRBJ2-2
V: TRBV2
D: .
CDR3: CASSEGWRSGELFF
DNA: TGTGCCAGCAGTGAAGGGTGGCGGTCTGGGGAGCTGTTTTTT

size: .
J: TRBJ1-2
V: TRBV7-9
D: .
CDR3: CASSLAGEQGRYGYTF
DNA: TGTGCCAGCAGCTTAGCCGGAGAACAGGGAAGATATGGCTACACCTTC

size: .
J: TRBJ1-5
V: TRBV19
D: .
CDR3: CASRPQGRSNQPQHF
DNA: TGTGCCAGTCGGCCGCAGGGCCGGAGCAATCAGCCCCAGCATTTT

size: few
J: TRBJ2-5
V: TRBV4-1
D: .
CDR3: CASSQGVARAETQYF
DNA: TGCGCCAGCAGCCAAGGCGTCGCGAGGGCGGAGACCCAGTACTTC

size: .
J: TRBJ1-4
V: TRBV5-6
D: .
CDR3: CASSPMERTNEKLFF
DNA: TGTGCCAGCAGCCCAATGGAGCGAACTAATGAAAAACTGTTTTTT

size: .
J: TRBJ1-1
V: TRBV2
D: TRBD1
CDR3: CASSYRTGGAEEAFF
DNA: TGTGCCAGCAGCTATAGGACAGGGGGCGCAGAGGAAGCTTTCTTT